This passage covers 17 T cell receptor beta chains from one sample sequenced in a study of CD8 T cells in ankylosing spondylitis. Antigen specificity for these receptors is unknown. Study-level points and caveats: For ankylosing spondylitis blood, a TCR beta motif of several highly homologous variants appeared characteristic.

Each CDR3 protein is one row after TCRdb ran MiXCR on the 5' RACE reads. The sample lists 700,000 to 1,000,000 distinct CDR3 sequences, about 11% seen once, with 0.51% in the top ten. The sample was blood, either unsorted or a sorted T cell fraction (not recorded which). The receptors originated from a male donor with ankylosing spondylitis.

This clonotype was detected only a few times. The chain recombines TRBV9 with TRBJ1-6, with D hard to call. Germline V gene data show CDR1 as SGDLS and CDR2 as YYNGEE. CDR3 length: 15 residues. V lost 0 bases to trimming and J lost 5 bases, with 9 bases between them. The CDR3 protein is CASSVAPTDNSPLHF. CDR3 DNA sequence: TGTGCCAGCAGCGTAGCCCCGACGGATAATTCACCCCTCCACTTT.

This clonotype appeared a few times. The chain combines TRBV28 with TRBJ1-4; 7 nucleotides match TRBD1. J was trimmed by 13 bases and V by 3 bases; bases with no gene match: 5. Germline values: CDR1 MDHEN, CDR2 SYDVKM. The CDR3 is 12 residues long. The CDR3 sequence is CASSLGQKGLFF. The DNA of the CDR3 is TGTGCCAGCAGTTTGGGACAGAAAGGACTGTTTTTT.

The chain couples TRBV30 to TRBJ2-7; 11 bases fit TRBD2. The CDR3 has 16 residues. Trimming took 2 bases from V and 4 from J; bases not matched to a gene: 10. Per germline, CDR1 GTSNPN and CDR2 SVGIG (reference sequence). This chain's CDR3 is CAWSRPPLAGVYEQYF. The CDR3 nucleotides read TGTGCCTGGAGTAGACCCCCACTAGCGGGGGTATACGAGCAGTACTTC.

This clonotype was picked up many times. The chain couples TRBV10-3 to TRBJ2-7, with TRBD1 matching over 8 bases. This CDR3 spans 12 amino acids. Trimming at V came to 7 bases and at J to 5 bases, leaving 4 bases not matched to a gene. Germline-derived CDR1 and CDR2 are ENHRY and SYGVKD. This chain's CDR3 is CAITGQGDEQYF. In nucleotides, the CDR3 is TGTGCCATCACCGGACAGGGCGACGAGCAGTACTTC.

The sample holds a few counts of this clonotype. The DNA for the CDR3 is TGTGCCAGCAGCTTGAACGAAGCGGGAACTGAAGCTTTCTTT. Its translation: CASSLNEAGTEAFF. The V call is TRBV7-8, the J call TRBJ1-1; no reliable D call. Trimming pared 3 bases from V and 5 bases from J, leaving 13 bases between. Germline V gives CDR1 SGHVS, CDR2 FQNEAQ. The CDR3 is 14 residues long.

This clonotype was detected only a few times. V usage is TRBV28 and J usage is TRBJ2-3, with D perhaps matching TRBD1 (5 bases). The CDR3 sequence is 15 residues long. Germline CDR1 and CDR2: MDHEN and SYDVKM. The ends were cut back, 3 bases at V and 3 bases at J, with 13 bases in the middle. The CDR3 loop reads CASSFGGARTDTQYF. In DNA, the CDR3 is TGTGCCAGCAGTTTTGGTGGGGCAAGGACAGATACGCAGTATTTT.

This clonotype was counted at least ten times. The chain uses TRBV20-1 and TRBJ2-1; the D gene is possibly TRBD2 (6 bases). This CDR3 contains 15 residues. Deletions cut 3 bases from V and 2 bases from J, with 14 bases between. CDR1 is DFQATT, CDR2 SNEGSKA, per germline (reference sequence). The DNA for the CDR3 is TGCAGTGCTAGTAGGGCGGAGGGTCCCTACAATGAGCAGTTCTTC. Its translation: CSASRAEGPYNEQFF.

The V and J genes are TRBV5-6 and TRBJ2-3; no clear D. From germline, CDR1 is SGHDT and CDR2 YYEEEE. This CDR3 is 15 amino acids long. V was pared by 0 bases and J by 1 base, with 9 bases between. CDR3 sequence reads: CASSLDSWGTDTQYF. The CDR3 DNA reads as TGTGCCAGCAGCTTGGACAGCTGGGGCACAGATACGCAGTATTTT. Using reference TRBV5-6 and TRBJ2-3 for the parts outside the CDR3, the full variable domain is DAGVTQSPTHLIKTRGQQVTLRCSPKSGHDTVSWYQQALGQGPQFIFQYYEEEERQRGNFPDRFSGHQFPNYSSELNVNALLLGDSALYLCASSLDSWGTDTQYFGPGTRLTVL.

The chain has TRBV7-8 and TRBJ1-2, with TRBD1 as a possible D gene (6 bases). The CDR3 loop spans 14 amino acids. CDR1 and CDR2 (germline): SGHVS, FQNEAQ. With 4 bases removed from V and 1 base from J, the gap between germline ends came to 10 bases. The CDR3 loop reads CASSSLGGNYGYTF. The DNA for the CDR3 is TGTGCCAGCAGCTCCCTAGGGGGTAACTATGGCTACACCTTC. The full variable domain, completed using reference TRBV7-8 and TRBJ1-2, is GAGVSQSPRYKVAKRGQDVALRCDPISGHVSLFWYQQALGQGPEFLTYFQNEAQLDKSGLPSDRFFAERPEGSVSTLKIQRTQQEDSAVYLCASSSLGGNYGYTFGSGTRLTVV.

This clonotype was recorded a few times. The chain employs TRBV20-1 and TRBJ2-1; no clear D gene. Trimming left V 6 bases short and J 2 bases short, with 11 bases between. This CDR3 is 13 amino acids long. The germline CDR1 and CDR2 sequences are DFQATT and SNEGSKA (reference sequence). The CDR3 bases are TGCAGTGCCAAGCATTGGGCCTACAATGAGCAGTTCTTC. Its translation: CSAKHWAYNEQFF.

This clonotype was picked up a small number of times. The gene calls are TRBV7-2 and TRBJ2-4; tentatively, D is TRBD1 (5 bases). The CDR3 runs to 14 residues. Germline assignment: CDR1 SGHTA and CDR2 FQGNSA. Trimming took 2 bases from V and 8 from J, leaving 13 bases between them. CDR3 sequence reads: CASSLLKGRDIQYF. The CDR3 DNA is TGTGCCAGCAGCTTATTGAAGGGGCGCGACATTCAGTACTTC.

In DNA form, the CDR3 reads TGTGCCAGCAGCTTACCGCTAGCGACCCTTCCTAAGGAGACCCAGTACTTC. As protein: CASSLPLATLPKETQYF. The rearrangement links TRBV11-1 to TRBJ2-5, with a weak D call TRBD2 (6 bases). CDR1 and CDR2 (germline): SGHAT, FQDESV (reference sequence). Between the trimmed V and J ends, which lost 2 bases and 5 bases, there was a span of 21 bases. The length of the CDR3 is 17 residues.

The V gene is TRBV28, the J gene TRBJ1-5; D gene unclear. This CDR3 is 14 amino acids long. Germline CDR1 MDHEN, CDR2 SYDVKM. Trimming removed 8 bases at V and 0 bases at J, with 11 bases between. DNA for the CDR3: TGTGCCAGCCGGAACTATCGTAGCAATCAGCCCCAGCATTTT. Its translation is CASRNYRSNQPQHF.

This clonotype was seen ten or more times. DNA of the CDR3: TGCAGTGCTAGAGATGAGCGGGACACTGAAGCTTTCTTT. This codes for CSARDERDTEAFF. The rearrangement uses TRBV20-1 and TRBJ1-1; D not certain. V gave up 0 bases and J gave up 3 bases, with 8 bases separating them. The CDR3 contains 13 residues. CDR1 DFQATT and CDR2 SNEGSKA come from the germline V gene (reference sequence).

CDR3 amino acids: CASRLRTDLTGANVLTF. In DNA, the CDR3 is TGTGCCAGCAGATTACGGACAGACCTTACTGGGGCCAACGTCCTGACTTTC. The V call is TRBV4-2, the J call TRBJ2-6; TRBD1 might be the D (6 bases). This CDR3 has 17 amino acids. Trimming took off 6 bases at V and 2 bases at J, with 17 bases between the two ends. Germline V CDR1 and CDR2: LGHNA, YNFKEQ.

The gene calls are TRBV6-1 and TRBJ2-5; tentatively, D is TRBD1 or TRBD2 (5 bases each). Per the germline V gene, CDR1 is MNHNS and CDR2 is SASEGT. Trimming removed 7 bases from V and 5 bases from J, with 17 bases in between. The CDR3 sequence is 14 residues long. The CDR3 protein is CASTLGPAWETQYF. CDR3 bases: TGTGCCAGCACCCTGGGACCGGCGTGGGAGACCCAGTACTTC.

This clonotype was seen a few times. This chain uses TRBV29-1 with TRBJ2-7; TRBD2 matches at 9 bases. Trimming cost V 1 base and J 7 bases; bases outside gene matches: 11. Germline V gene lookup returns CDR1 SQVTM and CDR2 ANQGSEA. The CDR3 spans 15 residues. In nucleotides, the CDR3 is TGCAGCGTTGAAGGGGTGCGGGAGGGAGGAATGGAGCAGTACTTC. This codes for CSVEGVREGGMEQYF.